The T cell receptor beta chain described here comes from a study of monozygotic twins with inflammatory bowel disease. Germline V CDR1 and CDR2: KGHDR, SFDVKD. CDR3 size: 13 residues. Reprocessing the 5' RACE reads, TCRdb reports a single entry for every CDR3 protein and omits DNA. This table lists hundreds of thousands of distinct CDR3 sequences. Researchers collected 2.5 ml of blood per donor. This chain joins TRBV24-1 and TRBJ2-3; TCRdb gives TRBD2 as the D gene, but with no DNA this cannot be confirmed. Source material: blood. This clonotype was obtained from a human donor with ulcerative colitis or Crohn's disease, or a healthy co-twin of an affected twin (not recorded which). CDR3 region: CATNRAGGDTQYF.